This record covers a single T cell receptor (beta chain). The antigen remains undetermined. Preparation of TRB cDNA libraries relied on 5' RACE carrying UMI labels. With the 5' RACE reads reprocessed, TCRdb shows one record per CDR3 protein and no DNA. This sample's clone table lists 100,000 to 150,000 distinct CDR3 sequences. Naive CD8+ T cells were CD45RO-CCR7+CD27+CD95-. The data stem from a study of CXCR3-negative and CXCR3-positive naive CD8 T cells. Study findings and constraints: The TRBV-TRBJ usage of naive CXCR3-negative and CXCR3-positive cells was similar, but that of memory cells differed. More hydrophobic TRB CDR3s were found in CXCR3-positive naive cells than in CXCR3-negative naive cells.

This TCR was sampled from a human donor in good health. Some clones in this sample may be carry-over from other donors' samples. The sequenced sample consisted of naive CXCR3- CD8+ T cells from blood. The subset here: CD45RO-CCR7+CD27+CD95- naive CD8+ T cells lacking CXCR3 (TNR3-).

CDR3 loop: CSVGTQRNEQFF. The chain has TRBV29-1 and TRBJ2-1; the TCRdb call, TRBD2, lacks DNA for checking. The germline V gene encodes CDR1 SQVTM and CDR2 ANQGSEA. The CDR3 has 12 amino acids.